This T cell receptor beta chain is from a study of vaccination and CD4 T cells after COVID-19 (dated by TCRdb to between 2020 and 2023). Context from the whole study: Every convalescent patient had a positive nasal swab PCR test for SARS-CoV-2, with mild disease in several patients and severe disease in one. In more than eight COVID-19 convalescent patients and a handful of infection-naive healthy vaccine recipients, researchers compared the spike-specific CD4+ TCR repertoire from before mRNA vaccination with the repertoire from after. Six males and four females were included in the convalescent cohort, with two Hispanic individuals, seven Caucasians, two Asians and one multiracial person represented. Overlapping spike peptide pools from SARS-CoV-2 and from the common cold coronaviruses HCoV-NL63, HCoV-OC43 and HCoV-229E were used as culture stimuli. Two doses of either the Pfizer-BioNTech BNT162b2 vaccine (n=8) or the Moderna mRNA-1273 vaccine (n=2) were administered to participants. Post-vaccine blood samples were taken a median of 72 days after the second vaccine dose, with a range of about 13 to 250 days. Post-COVID blood samples were collected from convalescent patients a median of around 100 days after diagnosis, with a range of roughly 30 to 170 days. Control cultures used a CEFX viral epitope pool as positive control, an HIV-1 Nef peptide pool as negative control, or no peptide. Broad study findings and their caveats: In convalescent patients, a median around 85% of post-vaccine SARS-CoV-2-reactive clones were detected only after vaccination, and vaccine-specific priming was suggested by this finding. Although the median number of SARS-CoV-2-reactive clonotypes went up from fewer than 25 after infection to some 38 after vaccination, the increase was not significant. The study included relatively few convalescent patients and did not analyze early timepoints after natural infection. Nearly all vaccine-specific clones in convalescent patients (304 of 307) were mono-reactive for SARS-CoV-2 spike rather than cross-reactive with common cold coronaviruses.

Germline trimming: 6 bases from V, 0 bases from J; junction bases outside gene matches: 5. CDR1 and CDR2 (SGHTA, FQGNSA) derive from the germline V gene. From its cysteine to its phenylalanine, the CDR3 spans 15 amino acids. The DNA shown is the 45-base CDR3, in frame from base 1. Concerning this clonotype: It has no known antigen specificity. Base qualities are not at hand, and no much larger clone is one base apart.

Library prep was done by PCR. DNA from cultured CD4+ T cells underwent TCR sequencing with the Oncomine TCR Beta short-read assay at the Johns Hopkins FTIC core. The QIAamp micro DNA kit was used to extract genomic DNA from the cultured CD4+ T cells. The Oncomine TCR Beta libraries from cultured CD4+ T cells were pooled using unique dual indexes and then sequenced on an Illumina iSeq 100. The authors processed their data as follows. Non-productive sequences were removed, and CDR3s not starting with C, not ending with F or W, or shorter than 7 amino acids were discarded. The MANAFEST web application was used to identify antigen-specific clonotypes by comparing peptide-stimulated wells against reference wells and other culture wells. Positive clones required FDR below 0.05, an odds ratio above 5, and productive frequency above 0.1% in at least two of three replicate wells. Cross-reactive clonotypes were defined as significantly expanded in both SARS-CoV-2 spike wells and at least one common cold coronavirus spike condition. CDR3 homology was assessed with Levenshtein distances (stringdist) and unrooted phylogenetic trees (ape) in R version 3.6.1. The public sequencing data were trimmed at Q25 with fastp and processed into clonotypes with MiXCR by TCRdb, which kept only in-frame beta chains. Here each entry gathers all rows of one CDR3 protein and keeps the most common genes and DNA. What appears here as the V and J calls and clone size reflects TCRdb's work, not the paper's. The sample has 5,000 or so distinct CDR3 sequences on record, around 50% of them singletons. Clones ranked in the top ten supply approximately 40% of the sample.

The sample's treatment or condition label, decoded: approximately 9-day PBMC culture with coronavirus spike peptide pools or control peptides (ViraFEST assay). The ViraFEST assay, used in the study, expanded antigen-specific T cells with peptide pools and then identified the expanded clonotypes through TCR sequencing. The convalescent patients' positive SARS-CoV-2 PCR tests fell between March and December 2020, which was before the Alpha, Beta and Delta variants emerged in the United States. About 2 million PBMCs per well were cultured in IMDM with roughly 5% human AB serum and about 9.2 IU/ml IL-2, plus 10 ug/ml peptide pools. Half of the culture medium was replaced with fresh IL-2-containing medium on days 3 and 7. CD4+ T cells were isolated after approximately eleven days of culture through negative selection using the EasySep CD4+ T cell isolation kit. PBMCs were separated from whole blood using Ficoll-Paque Plus gradient centrifugation and then either used fresh or cryopreserved at -140C. In general, triplicate wells were set up for every culture condition.

The sequence links TRBV7-2 to TRBJ2-1; 7 middle bases align to TRBD2. Sequencing input: CD4+ T cells from blood, cultured in vitro. This clonotype was obtained from a human donor who had recovered from COVID-19. DNA sequence: TGTGCCAGCAGGCCAGCGGGGAGCTCCTACAATGAGCAGTTCTTC. Its amino acids are CASRPAGSSYNEQFF. The variable domain in full, with residues beyond the CDR3 obtained from the reference TRBV7-2 and TRBJ2-1 genes, is GAGVSQSPSNKVTEKGKDVELRCDPISGHTALYWYRQSLGQGLEFLIYFQGNSAPDKSGLPSDRFSAERTGGSVSTLTIQRTQQEDSAVYLCASRPAGSSYNEQFFGPGTRLTVL.